These 15 T cell receptor beta chains were all obtained from the same sample, sequenced in a study of T cells in Graves' hyperthyroidism and ophthalmopathy. Researchers took RNA transcripts and amplified the TCR beta CDR3 regions from them. HTBI primers were employed in a first-round RT-PCR of the TCR CDR3. TCRdb fed the multiplex PCR reads into MiXCR, producing one record per CDR3 protein. The data show around 530,000 distinct CDR3 sequences, roughly 17% seen once. The sample comprised blood. The receptor source for this set is a woman aged 18-29 years with Graves' ophthalmopathy.

In this sample, this clonotype turned up many times. J is TRBJ1-6 and V is TRBV20-1; D remains ambiguous. Germline V lookup: CDR1 DFQATT, CDR2 SNEGSKA (reference sequence). V lost 6 bases, J lost 14 bases, and 20 bases lay in between. The CDR3 runs 13 residues. CDR3 nucleotide sequence: TGCAGTGCGTTCGGGCAGAACTCCCATACCCTCCACTTT. Its translation is CSAFGQNSHTLHF.

This clonotype was observed a handful of times. The gene calls are TRBV13 and TRBJ1-4; 9 positions match TRBD1. V shed 4 bases and J 5 bases; nucleotides not matched to a gene: 2. The CDR3 runs 14 residues. Germline lookup yields CDR1 PRHDT and CDR2 FYEKMQ (reference sequence). CDR3 sequence reads: CASSSGTGNEKLFF. DNA for the CDR3: TGTGCCAGCAGCTCCGGGACAGGGAATGAAAAACTGTTTTTT. The full variable domain, its missing parts supplied by reference TRBV13 and TRBJ1-4, is AAGVIQSPRHLIKEKRETATLKCYPIPRHDTVYWYQQGPGQDPQFLISFYEKMQSDKGSIPDRFSAQQFSDYHSELNMSSLELGDSALYFCASSSGTGNEKLFFGSGTQLSVL.

This clonotype appeared many times. The chain couples TRBV11-3 to TRBJ2-1; D is perhaps TRBD2 (6 bases). The V gene's germline CDR1 is SGHNT and CDR2 YENEEA. The CDR3 extends over 15 amino acids. V was pared by 1 base and J by 4 bases, with 11 bases between. This CDR3 is CASSLAGDGYNEQFF. Written as DNA, the CDR3 is TGTGCCAGCAGCTTAGCGGGAGATGGATACAATGAGCAGTTCTTC.

This clonotype was seen only a few times. A much bigger clone sits one base away, suggesting this may be a read error. The chain employs TRBV12-3 or TRBV12-4 and TRBJ2-7; the match to TRBD2 covers 7 bases. The CDR3 has 12 residues. The V and J ends lost 5 bases and 6 bases, in that order; junction bases with no gene match: 4. The CDR3 here is CASSGEGCEQYF. For the CDR3, the DNA is TGTGCCAGCAGTGGGGAGGGCTGCGAGCAGTACTTC.

This clonotype was seen ten or more times. CDR3 sequence (DNA): TGTGCCAGCAGTTTATGGGACAGGGGGCTTTACGAGCAGTACTTC. Its protein product is CASSLWDRGLYEQYF. The gene calls are TRBV28 and TRBJ2-7; 11 nucleotides match TRBD1. The CDR3 length is 15 residues. CDR1 and CDR2 (germline): MDHEN, SYDVKM. Trimming removed 0 bases from V and 4 bases from J; junction bases left unmatched: 2.

This clonotype has just one count. The rearrangement uses TRBV10-3 and TRBJ2-7; D is undetermined. CDR3 size: 15 residues. Germline lookup yields CDR1 ENHRY and CDR2 SYGVKD. The V end was cut by 10 bases, the J end by 0 bases, with 19 bases between. CDR3 protein: CASRPTHPRSYEQYF. The DNA of the CDR3 is TGTGCCAGCAGACCGACCCACCCCCGCTCCTACGAGCAGTACTTC.

This clonotype was counted a few times. The rearrangement joins TRBV6-1 to TRBJ2-7; TRBD1 agrees at 8 bases. This CDR3 is built from 17 residues. Germline V gives CDR1 MNHNS, CDR2 SASEGT. With V trimmed by 6 bases and J by 0 bases, 13 bases remained unmatched. The CDR3 region has the DNA TGTGCCAGCAGCGAGACATCAGGGGGCCCCTTCTCCTACGAGCAGTACTTC. Amino acids: CASSETSGGPFSYEQYF.

This rearrangement joins TRBV10-3 to TRBJ2-1; D possibly uses TRBD1 or TRBD2 (5 bases each). The germline V and J ends were trimmed by 5 bases and 6 bases, with 17 bases remaining between them. CDR3 length equals 15 residues. The germline V gene has CDR1 ENHRY and CDR2 SYGVKD. In nucleotides, the CDR3 is TGTGCCATCAGTTTTACGGGGACCCAATCCAATGAGCAGTTCTTC. It codes for CAISFTGTQSNEQFF.

V gene TRBV20-1 combines with J gene TRBJ2-7, with D perhaps matching TRBD1 or TRBD2 (5 bases each). This CDR3 spans 13 amino acids. CDR1 DFQATT and CDR2 SNEGSKA come from the germline V gene (reference sequence). V was shortened by 5 bases and J by 2 bases, with 13 bases between the two germline ends. The CDR3 region has the DNA TGCAGTGCTCGAGGGACGGCAACCTACGAGCAGTACTTC. Translation gives CSARGTATYEQYF.

Details on this clonotype: A much larger clone differs by one base, so this may be a read error. The CDR3 end shows no conserved phenylalanine or tryptophan, and so a read error is likely. The chain employs TRBV30 and TRBJ2-3; 9 positions match TRBD2. Germline V lookup: CDR1 GTSNPN, CDR2 SVGIG (reference sequence). The CDR3 consists of 16 residues. The ends lost 4 bases at V and 1 base at J; junction bases unmatched: 9. DNA of the CDR3: TGTGCCTGGATTCTCCCGACTAGCGGACGCACAGATACGCAGTATCTT. The encoded protein is CAWILPTSGRTDTQYL.

With regard to this clonotype: A much larger clone lies one base from this, so it may be a read error. The rearrangement uses TRBV28 and TRBJ2-4, with 7 nucleotides matching TRBD1. The CDR3 is 15 residues long. Germline-derived CDR1 and CDR2 are MDHEN and SYDVKM. The CDR3 loop reads CASSSTGVARNIQYF. In DNA form, the CDR3 reads TGTGCCAGCAGCTCTACAGGGGTGGCCAGAAACATTCAGTACTTC.

This clonotype was observed at least ten times. The rearrangement links TRBV12-3 or TRBV12-4 to TRBJ1-5; D is unresolved. Deletions cut 4 bases from V and 5 bases from J, with 6 bases between. The CDR3 is made up of 12 amino acids. The CDR3 nucleotides are TGTGCCAGCAGTTCGGGTTATCAGCCCCAGCATTTT. It yields the protein CASSSGYQPQHF.

This clonotype appeared many times. The V call is TRBV18, the J call TRBJ1-1; tentative D call: TRBD1 (5 bases). Germline V gene sequence: CDR1 KGHSH, CDR2 LQKENI. The CDR3 sequence is 14 residues long. Trimming left V 3 bases short and J 4 bases short, with 12 bases between. The CDR3 bases are TGTGCCAGCTCACCTCAGGGCGGGAGCACTGAAGCTTTCTTT. As protein: CASSPQGGSTEAFF. Filled out from reference TRBV18 and TRBJ1-1, the complete variable domain reads NAGVMQNPRHLVRRRGQEARLRCSPMKGHSHVYWYRQLPEEGLKFMVYLQKENIIDESGMPKERFSAEFPKEGPSILRIQQVVRGDSAAYFCASSPQGGSTEAFFGQGTRLTVV.

This clonotype was found a few times. The V gene is TRBV10-3, the J gene TRBJ1-1, with TRBD1 matching over 8 bases. CDR1 ENHRY and CDR2 SYGVKD come from the germline V gene. The CDR3 runs 15 residues. J lost 1 base, V lost 5 bases, and 6 bases had no gene match. Here the CDR3 reads CAISLDRGRNTEAFF. In nucleotides, the CDR3 is TGTGCCATCAGTCTTGACAGGGGCCGGAACACTGAAGCTTTCTTT.

This clonotype has just a few counts. At one of its ends the junction is not consistent with the germline gene, which may arise from a read error. This chain uses TRBV28 with TRBJ2-3; D gene uncertain. Germline V gene lookup returns CDR1 MDHEN and CDR2 SYDVKM. The CDR3 has 14 residues. CDR3 sequence reads: CASSLHPVPDTQYF. The CDR3 nucleotides read TGCGCCAGCAGCCTACACCCGGTCCCAGATACGCAGTATTTT.